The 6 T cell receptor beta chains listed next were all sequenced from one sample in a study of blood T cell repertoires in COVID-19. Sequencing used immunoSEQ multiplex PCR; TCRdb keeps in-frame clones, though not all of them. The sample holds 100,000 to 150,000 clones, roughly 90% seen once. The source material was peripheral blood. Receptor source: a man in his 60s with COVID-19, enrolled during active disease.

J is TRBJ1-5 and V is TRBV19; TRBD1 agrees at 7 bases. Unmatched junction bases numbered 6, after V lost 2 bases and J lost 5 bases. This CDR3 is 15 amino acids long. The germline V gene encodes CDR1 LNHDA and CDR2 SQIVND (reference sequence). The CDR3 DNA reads TGTGCCAGTAGTATACTATCAGGGGGAGATCAGCCCCAGCATTTT. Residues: CASSILSGGDQPQHF. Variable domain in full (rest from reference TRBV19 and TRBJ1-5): DGGITQSPKYLFRKEGQNVTLSCEQNLNHDAMYWYRQDPGQGLRLIYYSQIVNDFQKGDIAEGYSVSREKKESFPLTVTSAQKNPTAFYLCASSILSGGDQPQHFGDGTRLSIL.

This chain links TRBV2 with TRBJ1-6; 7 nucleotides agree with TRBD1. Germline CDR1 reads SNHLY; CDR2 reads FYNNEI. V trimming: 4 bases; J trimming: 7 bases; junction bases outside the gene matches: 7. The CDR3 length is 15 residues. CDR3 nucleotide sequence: TGTGCCAGCAGTGGACAGGGTGCAATGAATTCACCCCTCCACTTT. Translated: CASSGQGAMNSPLHF. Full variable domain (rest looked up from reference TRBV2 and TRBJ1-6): EPEVTQTPSHQVTQMGQEVILRCVPISNHLYFYWYRQILGQKVEFLVSFYNNEISEKSEIFDDQFSVERPDGSNFTLKIRSTKLEDSAMYFCASSGQGAMNSPLHFGNGTRLTVT.

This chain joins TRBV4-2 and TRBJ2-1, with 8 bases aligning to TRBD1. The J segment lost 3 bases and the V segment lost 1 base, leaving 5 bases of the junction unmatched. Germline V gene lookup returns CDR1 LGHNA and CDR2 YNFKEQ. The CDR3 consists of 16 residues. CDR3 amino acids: CASSQVGQGNYNEQFF. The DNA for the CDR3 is TGTGCCAGCAGCCAAGTCGGACAGGGAAACTACAATGAGCAGTTCTTC.

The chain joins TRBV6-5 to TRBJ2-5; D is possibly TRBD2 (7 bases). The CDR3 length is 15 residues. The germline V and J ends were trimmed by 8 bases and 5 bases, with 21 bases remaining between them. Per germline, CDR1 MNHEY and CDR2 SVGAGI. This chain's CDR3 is CASRVSGGRGETQYF. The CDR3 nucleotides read TGTGCCAGCCGGGTGTCCGGGGGGCGAGGGGAGACCCAGTACTTC.

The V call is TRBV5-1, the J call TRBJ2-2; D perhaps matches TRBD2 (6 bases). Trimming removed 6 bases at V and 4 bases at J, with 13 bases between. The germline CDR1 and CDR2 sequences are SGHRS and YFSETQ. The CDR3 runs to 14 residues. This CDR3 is CASIWDSTTGELFF. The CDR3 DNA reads TGCGCCAGCATTTGGGACTCTACCACCGGGGAGCTGTTTTTT.

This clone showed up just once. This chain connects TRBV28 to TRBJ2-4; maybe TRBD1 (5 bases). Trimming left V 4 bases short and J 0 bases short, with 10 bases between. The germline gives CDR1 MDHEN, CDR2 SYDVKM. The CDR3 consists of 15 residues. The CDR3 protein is CASSSDQGAKNIQYF. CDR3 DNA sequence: TGTGCCAGCAGTTCAGATCAGGGAGCCAAAAACATTCAGTACTTC. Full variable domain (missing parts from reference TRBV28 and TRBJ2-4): DVKVTQSSRYLVKRTGEKVFLECVQDMDHENMFWYRQDPGLGLRLIYFSYDVKMKEKGDIPEGYSVSREKKERFSLILESASTNQTSMYLCASSSDQGAKNIQYFGAGTRLSVL.